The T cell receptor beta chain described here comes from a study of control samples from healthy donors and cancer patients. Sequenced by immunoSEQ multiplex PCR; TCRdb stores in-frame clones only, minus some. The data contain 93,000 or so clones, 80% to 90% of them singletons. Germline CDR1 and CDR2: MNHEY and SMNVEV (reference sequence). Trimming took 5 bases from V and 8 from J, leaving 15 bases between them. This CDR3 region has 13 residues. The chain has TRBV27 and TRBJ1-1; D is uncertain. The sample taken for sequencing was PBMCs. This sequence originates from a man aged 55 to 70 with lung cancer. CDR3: CASSPRLNSEAFF. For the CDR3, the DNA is TGTGCCAGCAGTCCCCGCCTTAACAGCGAAGCTTTCTTT.